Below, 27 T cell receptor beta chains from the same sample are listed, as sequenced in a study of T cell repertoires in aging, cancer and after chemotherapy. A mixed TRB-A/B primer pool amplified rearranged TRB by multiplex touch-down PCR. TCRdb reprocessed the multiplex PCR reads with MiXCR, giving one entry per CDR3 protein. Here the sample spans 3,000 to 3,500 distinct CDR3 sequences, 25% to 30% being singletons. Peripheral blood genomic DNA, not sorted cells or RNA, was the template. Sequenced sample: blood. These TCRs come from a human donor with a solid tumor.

The CDR3 DNA is TGTGCCAGCAGCTTGGGGACAGGCCACACAGATACGCAGTATTTT. It specifies CASSLGTGHTDTQYF. The V call is TRBV7-6, the J call TRBJ2-3, with 8 bases fitting TRBD1. The CDR3 is 15 amino acids. J gave up 2 bases and V 3 bases, and 4 bases lay outside the gene matches. The germline gives CDR1 SGHVS, CDR2 FNYEAQ.

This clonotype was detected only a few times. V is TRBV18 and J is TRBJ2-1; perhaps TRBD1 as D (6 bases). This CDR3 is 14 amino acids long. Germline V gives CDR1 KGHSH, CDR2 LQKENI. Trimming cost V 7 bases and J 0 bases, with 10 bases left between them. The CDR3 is CASWDTRSYNEQFF. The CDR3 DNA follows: TGTGCCAGCTGGGACACCCGCTCCTACAATGAGCAGTTCTTC.

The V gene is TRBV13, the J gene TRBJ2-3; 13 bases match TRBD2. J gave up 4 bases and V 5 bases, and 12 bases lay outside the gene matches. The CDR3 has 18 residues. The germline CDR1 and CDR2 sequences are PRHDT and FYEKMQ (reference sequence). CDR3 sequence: CASSHRGLLAGGADTQYF. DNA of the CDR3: TGTGCCAGCAGCCACCGAGGGCTACTAGCGGGAGGGGCAGATACGCAGTATTTT.

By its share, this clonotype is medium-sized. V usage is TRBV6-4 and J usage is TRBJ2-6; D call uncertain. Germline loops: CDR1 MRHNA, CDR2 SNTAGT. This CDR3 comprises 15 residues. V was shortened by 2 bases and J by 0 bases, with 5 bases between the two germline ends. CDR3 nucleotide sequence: TGTGCCAGCAGTGACACAGACTCTGGGGCCAACGTCCTGACTTTC. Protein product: CASSDTDSGANVLTF.

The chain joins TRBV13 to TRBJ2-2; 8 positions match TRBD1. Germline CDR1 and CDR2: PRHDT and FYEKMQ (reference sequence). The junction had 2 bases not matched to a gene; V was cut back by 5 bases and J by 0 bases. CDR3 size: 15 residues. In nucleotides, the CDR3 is TGTGCCAGCAGCGAGGACAGGGCGAACACCGGGGAGCTGTTTTTT. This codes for CASSEDRANTGELFF. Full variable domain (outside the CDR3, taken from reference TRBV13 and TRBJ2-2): AAGVIQSPRHLIKEKRETATLKCYPIPRHDTVYWYQQGPGQDPQFLISFYEKMQSDKGSIPDRFSAQQFSDYHSELNMSSLELGDSALYFCASSEDRANTGELFFGEGSRLTVL.

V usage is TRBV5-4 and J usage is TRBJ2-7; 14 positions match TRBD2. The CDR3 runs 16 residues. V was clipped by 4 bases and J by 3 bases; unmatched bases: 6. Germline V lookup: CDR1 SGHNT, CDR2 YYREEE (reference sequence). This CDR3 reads CASSQGLAGGNYEQYF. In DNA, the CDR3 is TGTGCCAGCAGCCAAGGACTAGCGGGGGGTAACTACGAGCAGTACTTC.

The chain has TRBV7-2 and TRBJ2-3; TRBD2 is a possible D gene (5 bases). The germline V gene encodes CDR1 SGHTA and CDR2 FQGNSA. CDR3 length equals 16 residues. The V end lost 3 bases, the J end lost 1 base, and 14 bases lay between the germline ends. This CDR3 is CASSFSPSRRTDTQYF. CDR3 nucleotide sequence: TGTGCCAGCAGCTTCTCGCCTAGCAGACGCACAGATACGCAGTATTTT.

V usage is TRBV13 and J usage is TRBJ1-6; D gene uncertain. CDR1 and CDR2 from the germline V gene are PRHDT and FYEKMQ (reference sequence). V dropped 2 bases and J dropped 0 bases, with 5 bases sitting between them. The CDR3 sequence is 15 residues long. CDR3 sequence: CASSLSSSYNSPLHF. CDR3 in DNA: TGTGCCAGCAGCTTAAGTAGCTCCTATAATTCACCCCTCCACTTT.

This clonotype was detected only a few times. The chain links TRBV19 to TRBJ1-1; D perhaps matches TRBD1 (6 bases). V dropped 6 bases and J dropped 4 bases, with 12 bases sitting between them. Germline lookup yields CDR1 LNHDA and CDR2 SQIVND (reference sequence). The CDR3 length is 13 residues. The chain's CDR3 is CASRIQGGTEAFF. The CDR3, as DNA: TGTGCCAGTAGAATACAGGGAGGCACTGAAGCTTTCTTT.

The CDR3 nucleotides are TGTGCCAGCAGTGTAGGGACACGGTCGGGCACTGAAGCTTTCTTT. Its translation is CASSVGTRSGTEAFF. The chain is built from TRBV25-1 and TRBJ1-1, with D possibly being TRBD1 (6 bases). The ends were cut back, 4 bases at V and 4 bases at J, with 16 bases in the middle. Germline loops: CDR1 MGHDK, CDR2 SYGVNS. The CDR3 loop spans 15 amino acids.

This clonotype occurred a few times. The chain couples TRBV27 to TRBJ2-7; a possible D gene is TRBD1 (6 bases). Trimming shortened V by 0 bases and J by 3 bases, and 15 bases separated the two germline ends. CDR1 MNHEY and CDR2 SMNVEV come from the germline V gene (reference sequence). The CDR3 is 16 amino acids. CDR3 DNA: TGTGCCAGCAGTTTATCGGGTCTGGACAGAAGCTACGAGCAGTACTTC. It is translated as CASSLSGLDRSYEQYF.

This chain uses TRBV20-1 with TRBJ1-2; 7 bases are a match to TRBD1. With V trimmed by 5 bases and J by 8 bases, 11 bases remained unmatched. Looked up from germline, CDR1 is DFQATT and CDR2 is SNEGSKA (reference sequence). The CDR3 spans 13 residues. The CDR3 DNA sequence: TGCAGTGCTCCTAATACAGGGGTCCGGGGCTACACCTTC. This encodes CSAPNTGVRGYTF.

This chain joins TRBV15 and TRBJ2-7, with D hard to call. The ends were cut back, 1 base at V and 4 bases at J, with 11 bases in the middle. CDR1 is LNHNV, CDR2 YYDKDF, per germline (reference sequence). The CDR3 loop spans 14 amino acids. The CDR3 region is CATSRVRNNYEQYF. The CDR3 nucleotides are TGTGCCACCAGCAGAGTCCGGAACAATTACGAGCAGTACTTC.

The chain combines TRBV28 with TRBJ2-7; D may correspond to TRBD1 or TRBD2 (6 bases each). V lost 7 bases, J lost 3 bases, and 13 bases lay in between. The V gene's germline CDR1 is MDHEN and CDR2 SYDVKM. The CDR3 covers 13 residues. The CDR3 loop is CASKGGKGYEQYF. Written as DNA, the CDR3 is TGTGCCAGCAAGGGGGGAAAGGGCTACGAGCAGTACTTC.

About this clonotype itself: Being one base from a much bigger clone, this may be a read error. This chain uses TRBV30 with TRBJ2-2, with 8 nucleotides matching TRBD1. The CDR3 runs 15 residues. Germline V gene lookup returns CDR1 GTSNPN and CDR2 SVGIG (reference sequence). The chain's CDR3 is CAWSYRGSGTGEPFF. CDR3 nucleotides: TGTGCCTGGAGTTACAGGGGGAGTGGGACCGGGGAGCCGTTTTTT.

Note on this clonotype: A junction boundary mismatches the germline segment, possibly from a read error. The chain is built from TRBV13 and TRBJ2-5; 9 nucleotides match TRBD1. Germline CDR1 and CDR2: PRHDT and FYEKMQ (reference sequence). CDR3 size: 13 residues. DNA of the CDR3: TGTTCCAGCAGCCACAGGGGGCGAGAGACCCAGTACTTC. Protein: CSSSHRGRETQYF.

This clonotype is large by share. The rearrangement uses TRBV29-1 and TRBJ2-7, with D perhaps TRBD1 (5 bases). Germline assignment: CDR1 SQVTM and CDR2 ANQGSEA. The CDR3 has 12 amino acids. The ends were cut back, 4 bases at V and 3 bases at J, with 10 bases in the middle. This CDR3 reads CSVGRGGYEQYF. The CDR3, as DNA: TGCAGCGTTGGAAGGGGTGGCTACGAGCAGTACTTC.

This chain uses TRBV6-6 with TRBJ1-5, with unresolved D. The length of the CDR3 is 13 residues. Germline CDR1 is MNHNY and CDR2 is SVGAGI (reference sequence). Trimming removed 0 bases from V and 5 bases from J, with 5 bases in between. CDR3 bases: TGTGCCAGCAGTTACTCGAATGATCAGCCCCAGCATTTT. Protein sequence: CASSYSNDQPQHF.

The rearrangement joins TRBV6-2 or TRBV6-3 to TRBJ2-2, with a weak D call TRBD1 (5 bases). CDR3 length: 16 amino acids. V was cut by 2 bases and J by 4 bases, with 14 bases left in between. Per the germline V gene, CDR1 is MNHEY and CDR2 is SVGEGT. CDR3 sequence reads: CASSYIRAGGTGELFF. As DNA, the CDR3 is TGTGCCAGCAGTTACATCAGGGCTGGTGGCACCGGGGAGCTGTTTTTT.

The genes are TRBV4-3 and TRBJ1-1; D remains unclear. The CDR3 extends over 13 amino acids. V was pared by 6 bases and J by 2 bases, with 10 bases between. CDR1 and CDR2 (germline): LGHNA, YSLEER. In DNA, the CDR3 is TGCGCCAGCAGGATGAGGGTCAACACTGAAGCTTTCTTT. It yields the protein CASRMRVNTEAFF.

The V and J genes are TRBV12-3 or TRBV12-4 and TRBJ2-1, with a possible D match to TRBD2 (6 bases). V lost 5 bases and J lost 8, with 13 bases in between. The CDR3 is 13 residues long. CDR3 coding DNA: TGTGCCAGCAGTCCCCTAGCGCGGCATGAGCAGTTCTTC. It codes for CASSPLARHEQFF.

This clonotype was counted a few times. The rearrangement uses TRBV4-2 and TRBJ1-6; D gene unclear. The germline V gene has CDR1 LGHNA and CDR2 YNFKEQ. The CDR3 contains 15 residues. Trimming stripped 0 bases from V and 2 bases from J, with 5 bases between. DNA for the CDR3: TGTGCCAGCAGCCAAGAGGGCGCCTATAATTCACCCCTCCACTTT. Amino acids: CASSQEGAYNSPLHF.

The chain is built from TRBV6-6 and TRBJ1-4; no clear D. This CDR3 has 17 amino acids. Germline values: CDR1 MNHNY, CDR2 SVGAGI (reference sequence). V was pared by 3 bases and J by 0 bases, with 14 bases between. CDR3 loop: CASSYSVASATNEKLFF. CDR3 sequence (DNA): TGTGCCAGCAGTTATTCCGTGGCGAGTGCAACTAATGAAAAACTGTTTTTT.

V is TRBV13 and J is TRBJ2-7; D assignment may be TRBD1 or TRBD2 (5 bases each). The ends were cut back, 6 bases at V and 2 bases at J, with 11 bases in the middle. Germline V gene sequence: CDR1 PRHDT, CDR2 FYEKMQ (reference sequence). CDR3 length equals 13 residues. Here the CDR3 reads CASSPGPTYEQYF. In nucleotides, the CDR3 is TGTGCCAGCAGTCCGGGGCCTACCTACGAGCAGTACTTC.

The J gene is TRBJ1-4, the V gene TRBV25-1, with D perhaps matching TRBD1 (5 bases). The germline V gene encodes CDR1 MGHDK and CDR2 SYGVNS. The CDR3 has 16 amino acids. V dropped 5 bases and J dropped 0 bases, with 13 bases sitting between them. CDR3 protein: CASSPPPGSTNEKLFF. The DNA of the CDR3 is TGTGCCAGCAGTCCACCCCCAGGGTCAACTAATGAAAAACTGTTTTTT.

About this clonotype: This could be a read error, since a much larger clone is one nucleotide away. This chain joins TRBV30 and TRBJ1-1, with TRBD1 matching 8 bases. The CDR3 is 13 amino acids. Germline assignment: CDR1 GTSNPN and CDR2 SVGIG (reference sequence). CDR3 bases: TGTGCCTTATCCCGGGACAGGAACACTAAAGCTTTCTTT. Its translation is CALSRDRNTKAFF.

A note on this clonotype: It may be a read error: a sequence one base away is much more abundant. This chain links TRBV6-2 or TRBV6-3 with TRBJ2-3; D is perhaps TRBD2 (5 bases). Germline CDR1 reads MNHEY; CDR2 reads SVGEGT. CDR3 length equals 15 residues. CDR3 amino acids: CASSLRTVGTDSQYF. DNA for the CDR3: TGTGCCAGCAGTTTAAGGACTGTTGGCACAGATTCGCAGTATTTT.